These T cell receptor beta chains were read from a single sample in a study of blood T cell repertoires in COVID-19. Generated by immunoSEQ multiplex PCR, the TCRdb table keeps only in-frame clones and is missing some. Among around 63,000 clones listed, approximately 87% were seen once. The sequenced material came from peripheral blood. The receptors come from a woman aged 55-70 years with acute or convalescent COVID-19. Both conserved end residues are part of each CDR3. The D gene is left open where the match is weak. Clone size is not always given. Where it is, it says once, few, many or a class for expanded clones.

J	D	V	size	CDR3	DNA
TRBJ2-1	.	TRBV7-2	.	CASSSGTLINNEQFF	TGTGCCAGCAGCTCCGGGACTCTTATAAACAATGAGCAGTTCTTC
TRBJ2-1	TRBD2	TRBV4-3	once	CASSQEGLATYNEQFF	TGCGCCAGCAGCCAAGAAGGACTAGCGACCTACAATGAGCAGTTCTTC
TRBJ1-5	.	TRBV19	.	CASSHHAGLSNQPQHF	TGTGCCAGTAGCCATCACGCGGGACTGAGCAATCAGCCCCAGCATTTT
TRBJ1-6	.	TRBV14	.	CASSQNKNSPLHF	TGTGCCAGCAGCCAGAACAAGAATTCACCCCTCCACTTT
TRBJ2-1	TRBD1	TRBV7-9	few	CASSFYRGDEQFF	TGTGCCAGCAGCTTCTACAGGGGTGATGAGCAGTTCTTC
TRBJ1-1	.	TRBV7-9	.	CASSLSYGLEAFF	TGTGCCAGCAGCTTAAGCTACGGACTCGAAGCTTTCTTT
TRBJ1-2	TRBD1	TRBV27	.	CASSFLSPQPTGRRGYTF	TGTGCCAGCAGTTTCCTCTCCCCACAACCGACAGGGAGAAGGGGCTACACCTTC
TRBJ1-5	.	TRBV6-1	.	CASSEGGTPAKQPQHF	TGTGCCAGCAGTGAGGGAGGGACTCCGGCAAAACAGCCCCAGCATTTT
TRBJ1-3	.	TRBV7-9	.	CASSLGGGNTIYF	TGTGCCAGCAGTCTTGGAGGAGGAAACACCATATATTTT
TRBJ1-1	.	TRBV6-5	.	CASTDHGGNTEAFF	TGTGCCAGCACAGACCACGGAGGGAACACTGAAGCTTTCTTT
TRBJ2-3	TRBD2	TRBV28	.	CASSPPVGAGENTDTQYF	TGTGCCAGCAGTCCTCCGGTTGGAGCGGGGGAGAACACAGATACGCAGTATTTT
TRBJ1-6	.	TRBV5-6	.	CASSSPGAAPDSPLHF	TGTGCCAGCAGCTCACCAGGGGCCGCTCCCGATTCACCCCTCCACTTT
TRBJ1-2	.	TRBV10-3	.	CAISEGRTYGYTF	TGTGCCATCAGTGAGGGCAGAACATATGGCTACACCTTC
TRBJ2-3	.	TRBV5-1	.	CASSSAGGQGASTDTQYF	TGCGCCAGCAGCTCCGCCGGCGGCCAGGGTGCTAGCACAGATACGCAGTATTTT
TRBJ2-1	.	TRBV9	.	CASSAQGGGDEQFF	TGTGCCAGCAGCGCCCAAGGAGGGGGGGATGAGCAGTTCTTC
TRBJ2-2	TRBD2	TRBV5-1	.	CASSRTSGGRTGELFF	TGCGCCAGCAGCAGAACTAGCGGGGGCCGAACCGGGGAGCTGTTTTTT
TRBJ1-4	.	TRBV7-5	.	CARSSREEGTKLMKELFF	TGTGCCAGAAGCTCTAGGGAGGAAGGGACGAAACTAATGAAGGAACTGTTTTTT
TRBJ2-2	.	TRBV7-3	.	CASSPAHGLLNTGELFF	TGTGCCAGCAGCCCCGCCCACGGACTGTTAAACACCGGGGAGCTGTTTTTT
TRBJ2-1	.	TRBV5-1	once	CASSLSYEQFF	TGCGCCAGCAGCTTGAGCTATGAGCAGTTCTTC
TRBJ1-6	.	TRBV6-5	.	CASSYSGADNSPLHF	TGTGCCAGCAGTTACTCAGGGGCCGATAATTCACCCCTCCACTTT
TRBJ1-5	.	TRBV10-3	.	CAIRGAAGNQPQHF	TGTGCCATCAGGGGGGCGGCAGGCAATCAGCCCCAGCATTTT
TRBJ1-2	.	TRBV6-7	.	CASSYPRQGCGYTF	TGTGCCAGCAGTTATCCGAGGCAGGGTTGTGGCTACACCTTC
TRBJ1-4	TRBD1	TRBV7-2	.	CASSLGQGNEKLFF	TGTGCCAGCAGCTTGGGACAGGGTAATGAAAAACTGTTTTTT
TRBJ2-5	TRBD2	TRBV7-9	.	CASSFPGEGNLETQYF	TGTGCCAGCAGCTTCCCTGGGGAGGGGAATTTGGAGACCCAGTACTTC
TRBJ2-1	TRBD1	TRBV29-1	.	CSVARQTGEYEQFF	TGCAGCGTTGCTCGCCAAACAGGGGAATATGAGCAGTTCTTC
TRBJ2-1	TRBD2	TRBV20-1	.	CSASSGSGNEQFF	TGCAGTGCTAGTAGCGGGAGTGGTAATGAGCAGTTCTTC
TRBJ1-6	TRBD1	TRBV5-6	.	CASRSRGQGYNSPLHF	TGTGCCAGCAGATCGAGAGGACAGGGTTATAATTCACCCCTCCACTTT
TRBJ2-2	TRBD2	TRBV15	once	CATSRAASGNTGELFF	TGTGCCACCAGCAGAGCCGCTAGCGGCAACACCGGGGAGCTGTTTTTT
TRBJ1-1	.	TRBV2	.	CASVPGHTEAFF	TGTGCCAGCGTGCCCGGTCACACTGAAGCTTTCTTT
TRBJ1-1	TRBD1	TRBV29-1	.	CSVIDRETEAFF	TGCAGCGTGATCGACAGGGAAACTGAAGCTTTCTTT
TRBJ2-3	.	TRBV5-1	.	CASSSHTDTQYF	TGCGCCAGCAGCTCCCACACAGATACGCAGTATTTT
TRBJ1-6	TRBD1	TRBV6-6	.	CASSYRTGGAGSPLHF	TGTGCCAGCAGTTACCGAACAGGGGGCGCAGGGTCACCCCTCCACTTT
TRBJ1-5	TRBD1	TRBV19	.	CASSIGIGTVNQPQHF	TGTGCCAGTAGTATAGGGATCGGGACAGTCAATCAGCCCCAGCATTTT
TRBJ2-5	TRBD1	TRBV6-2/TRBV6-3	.	CASSYFRGRETQYF	TGTGCCAGCAGTTACTTCAGGGGGCGGGAGACCCAGTACTTC
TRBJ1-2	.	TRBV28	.	CASSLPPSYYGYTF	TGTGCCAGCAGTTTACCCCCGTCTTACTATGGCTACACCTTC
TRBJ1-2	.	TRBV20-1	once	CSARADYGYTF	TGCAGTGCTAGAGCGGACTATGGCTACACCTTC
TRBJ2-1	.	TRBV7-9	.	CASSRDTSSYNEQFF	TGTGCCAGCAGCCGGGACACCAGCTCCTACAATGAGCAGTTCTTC
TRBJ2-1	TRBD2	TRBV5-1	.	CASSLASLAVRQFF	TGCGCCAGCAGCTTGGCCTCCCTAGCGGTACGGCAGTTCTTC
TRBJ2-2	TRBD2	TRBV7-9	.	CASSLAGGRTGELFF	TGTGCCAGCAGCCTAGCGGGAGGGAGGACCGGGGAGCTGTTTTTT
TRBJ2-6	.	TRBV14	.	CASRSQYSGANVLTF	TGTGCCAGCAGGTCGCAGTACTCTGGGGCCAACGTCCTGACTTTC
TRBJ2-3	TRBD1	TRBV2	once	CASRPGQGTDTQYF	TGTGCCAGCAGACCGGGACAGGGCACAGATACGCAGTATTTT
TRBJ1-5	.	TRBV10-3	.	CAISESAGQNQPQHF	TGTGCCATCAGTGAGTCTGCAGGTCAAAATCAGCCCCAGCATTTT
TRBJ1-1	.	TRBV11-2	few	CASSSRGGLPGAFF	TGTGCCAGCAGCTCCAGGGGTGGGCTACCCGGAGCTTTCTTT
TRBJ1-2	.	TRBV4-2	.	CASSQDPGEGYGYTF	TGTGCCAGCAGCCAAGATCCAGGGGAGGGCTATGGCTACACCTTC
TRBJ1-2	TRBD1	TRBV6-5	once	CASSHPGTAYGYTF	TGTGCCAGCAGCCATCCCGGGACAGCCTATGGCTACACCTTC
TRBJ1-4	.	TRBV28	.	CASSWSNGEKLFF	TGTGCCAGCAGTTGGAGTAACGGGGAAAAACTGTTTTTT
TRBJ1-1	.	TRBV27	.	CASSFTGLDTEAFF	TGTGCCAGCAGTTTTACAGGGTTGGACACTGAAGCTTTCTTT
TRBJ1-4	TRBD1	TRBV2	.	CASTRTGGRGEKLFF	TGTGCCAGCACTAGGACAGGGGGCCGGGGTGAAAAACTGTTTTTT
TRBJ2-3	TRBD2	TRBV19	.	CASSIVAGGPGTDTQYF	TGTGCCAGTAGTATAGTGGCGGGAGGGCCTGGGACAGATACGCAGTATTTT
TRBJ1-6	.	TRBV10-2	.	CASSEAGSNSPLHF	TGCGCCAGCAGTGAGGCAGGGTCAAATTCACCCCTCCACTTT
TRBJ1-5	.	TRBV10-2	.	CASSDTDQPQHF	TGCGCCAGCAGCGATACGGATCAGCCCCAGCATTTT
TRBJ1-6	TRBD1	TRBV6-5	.	CASWDSRGSPLHF	TGTGCCAGCTGGGACAGCAGGGGATCACCCCTCCACTTT
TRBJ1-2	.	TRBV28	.	CASSLQGEDGYTF	TGTGCCAGCAGTTTGCAGGGTGAGGATGGCTACACCTTC
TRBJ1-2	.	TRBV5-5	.	CASSSGYGEGYTF	TGTGCCAGCAGCTCTGGGTACGGGGAGGGCTACACCTTC
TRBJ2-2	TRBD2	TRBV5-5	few	CASSLTGTSGGTGELFF	TGTGCCAGCAGCTTAACCGGGACTAGCGGGGGCACCGGGGAGCTGTTTTTT